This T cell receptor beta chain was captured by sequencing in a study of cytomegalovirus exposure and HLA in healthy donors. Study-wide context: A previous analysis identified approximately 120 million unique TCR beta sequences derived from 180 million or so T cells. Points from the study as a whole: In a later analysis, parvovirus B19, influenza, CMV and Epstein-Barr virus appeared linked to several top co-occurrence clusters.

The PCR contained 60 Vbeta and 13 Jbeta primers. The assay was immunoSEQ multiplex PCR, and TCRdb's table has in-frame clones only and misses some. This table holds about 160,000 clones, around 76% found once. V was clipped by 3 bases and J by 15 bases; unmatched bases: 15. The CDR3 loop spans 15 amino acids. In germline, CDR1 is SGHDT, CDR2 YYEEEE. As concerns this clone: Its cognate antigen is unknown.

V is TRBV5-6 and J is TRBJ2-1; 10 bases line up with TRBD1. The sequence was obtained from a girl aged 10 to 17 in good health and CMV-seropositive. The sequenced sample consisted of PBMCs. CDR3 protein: CASSYPWGQGMLRFF. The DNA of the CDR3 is TGTGCCAGCAGCTATCCTTGGGGACAGGGGATGCTTCGGTTCTTC.